This note documents a single T cell receptor beta chain sequence. Its recognized antigen is unknown. Qualities for individual bases were not recorded, and no much larger clone is one base off. The germline V gene supplies CDR1 MDHEN and CDR2 SYDVKM. From V the trimming removes 5 bases and from J it removes 6 bases, while the gene matches leave 6 bases of the junction unaccounted for. The CDR3 starts with the cysteine, ends with the phenylalanine, and has 13 residues. CDR3 DNA is the only sequence kept; it has 39 bases, read in frame from the first base. The entry originates in a study of blood T cell repertoires in COVID-19 (dated by TCRdb to 2018 to 2021). In the study overall: Samples from collaborators originated in the United States, Italy and Spain and spanned both the acute and convalescent phases of COVID-19. The repertoires were released in a freely available public database intended as a resource for research on the immune response to SARS-CoV-2. The prospective study material was composed of cDNA or gDNA derived from T cells, B-cell-depleted T cells, or PBMCs. Sample metadata almost always included a de-identified subject ID, COVID-19 status, age in years and sex. Where HLA class I and class II types were available, the types were taken from metadata supplied by the sample provider, not from assay-based typing. The samples were drawn from two sources: the first 160 participants of the ongoing ImmuneRACE study, and 950 to 1,500 subjects contributed by 6 global collaborators. The dataset comprised deeply sampled blood TCRbeta repertoires from subjects exposed to, actively infected with, or recovered from COVID-19.

Results and caveats for the whole study, not just this receptor: How much clinical and demographic metadata was included differed by source and by participant, and the metadata was provided uncurated.

The immunoSEQ Assay, a bias-controlled multiplex PCR, was used to amplify TCRbeta CDR3 regions from genomic DNA. In the authors' own workflow: Within the assay, amplification of reference gene primers was used to estimate how many nucleated cells each sample contained. To quantify the absolute abundance of each unique TCRbeta CDR3 rearrangement, sequence reads were collapsed and filtered. Productive Simpson clonality was computed per sample as the square root of Simpson's diversity index over productive rearrangements. TCRdb stores this immuneACCESS table with in-frame sequences only. Part of the clones is absent; in the studies checked, under half of the shortfall reflects unresolved V genes, and no reason is known for the rest. V and J calls plus clone size are reproduced from that table; the DNA served to infer D and trimming. This sample has some 150,000 clones in its table, and 80% to 90% of those were observed once. Roughly 3.3% of the sample belongs to the ten largest clones.

Collaborating institutions collected whole blood in K2EDTA tubes following their own protocols. For TCRbeta analysis, collaborators shipped samples as frozen whole blood, isolated PBMCs, or DNA extracted from either of those sample types. The sequence is built from TRBV28 and TRBJ2-7; TRBD2 aligns with 8 central bases. Sequencing was done on a sample of peripheral blood. This TCR derives from a man aged 70-80 years with acute or convalescent COVID-19. In nucleotide form, the sequence is TGTGCCAGCAGTCTACTAGCGGCAGGCGAGCAGTACTTC. It is translated as CASSLLAAGEQYF. Here the CDR3 is joined to the reference TRBV28 and TRBJ2-7 genes, and the full variable domain is: DVKVTQSSRYLVKRTGEKVFLECVQDMDHENMFWYRQDPGLGLRLIYFSYDVKMKEKGDIPEGYSVSREKKERFSLILESASTNQTSMYLCASSLLAAGEQYFGPGTRLTVT.